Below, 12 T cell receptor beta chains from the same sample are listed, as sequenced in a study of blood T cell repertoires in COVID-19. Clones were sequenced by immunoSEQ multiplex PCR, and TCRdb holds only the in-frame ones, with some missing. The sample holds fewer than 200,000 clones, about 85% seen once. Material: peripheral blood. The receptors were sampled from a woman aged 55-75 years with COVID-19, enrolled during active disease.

Here the CDR3 DNA reads TGTGCCAGCACCCTGAGGGTGACTGGCTACACCTTC. It codes for CASTLRVTGYTF. The chain combines TRBV5-6 with TRBJ1-2; D not certain. V was clipped by 6 bases and J by 7 bases, with 13 bases between them. CDR1 and CDR2 (germline): SGHDT, YYEEEE. The length of the CDR3 is 12 residues.

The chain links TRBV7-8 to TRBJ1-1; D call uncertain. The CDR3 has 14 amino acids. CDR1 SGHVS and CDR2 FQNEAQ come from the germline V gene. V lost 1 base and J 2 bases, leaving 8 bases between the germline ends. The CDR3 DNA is TGTGCCAGCAGCTTAGGACGGGGAAACACTGAAGCTTTCTTT. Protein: CASSLGRGNTEAFF.

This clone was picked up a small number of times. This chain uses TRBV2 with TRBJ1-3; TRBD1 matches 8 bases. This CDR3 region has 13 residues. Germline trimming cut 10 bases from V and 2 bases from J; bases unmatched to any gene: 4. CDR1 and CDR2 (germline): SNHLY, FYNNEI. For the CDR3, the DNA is TGTGCCATAAGGACAGGGACTGGAAACACCATATATTTT. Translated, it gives CAIRTGTGNTIYF. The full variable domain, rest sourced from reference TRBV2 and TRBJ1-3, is EPEVTQTPSHQVTQMGQEVILRCVPISNHLYFYWYRQILGQKVEFLVSFYNNEISEKSEIFDDQFSVERPDGSNFTLKIRSTKLEDSAMYFCAIRTGTGNTIYFGEGSWLTVV.

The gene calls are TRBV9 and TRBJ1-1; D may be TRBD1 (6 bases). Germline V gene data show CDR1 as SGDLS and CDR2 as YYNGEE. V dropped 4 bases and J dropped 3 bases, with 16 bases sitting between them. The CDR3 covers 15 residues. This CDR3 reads CASSLQGGFDTEAFF. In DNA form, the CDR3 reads TGTGCCAGCAGCCTACAGGGAGGGTTTGACACTGAAGCTTTCTTT.

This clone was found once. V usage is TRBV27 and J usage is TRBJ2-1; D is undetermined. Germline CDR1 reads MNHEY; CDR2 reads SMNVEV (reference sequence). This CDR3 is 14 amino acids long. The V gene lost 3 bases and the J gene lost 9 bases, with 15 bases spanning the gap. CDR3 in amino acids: CASSFNPGSVEQFF. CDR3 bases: TGTGCCAGCAGTTTCAATCCGGGTTCGGTTGAGCAGTTCTTC.

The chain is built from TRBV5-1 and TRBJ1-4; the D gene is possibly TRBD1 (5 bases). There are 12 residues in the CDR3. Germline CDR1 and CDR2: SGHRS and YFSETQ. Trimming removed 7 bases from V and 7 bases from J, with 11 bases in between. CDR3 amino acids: CASRGMGEKLFF. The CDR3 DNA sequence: TGCGCCAGCCGGGGGATGGGTGAAAAACTGTTTTTT.

CDR3 sequence (DNA): TGTGCCAGTTGGAGGGGGGGGCTCGAGGACTATGGCTACACCTTC. Amino acids: CASWRGGLEDYGYTF. The chain joins TRBV19 to TRBJ1-2; TRBD1 might be the D (6 bases). V lost 8 bases and J lost 3, with 19 bases in between. Per germline, CDR1 LNHDA and CDR2 SQIVND (reference sequence). This CDR3 spans 15 amino acids. Full variable domain (rest looked up from reference TRBV19 and TRBJ1-2): DGGITQSPKYLFRKEGQNVTLSCEQNLNHDAMYWYRQDPGQGLRLIYYSQIVNDFQKGDIAEGYSVSREKKESFPLTVTSAQKNPTAFYLCASWRGGLEDYGYTFGSGTRLTVV.

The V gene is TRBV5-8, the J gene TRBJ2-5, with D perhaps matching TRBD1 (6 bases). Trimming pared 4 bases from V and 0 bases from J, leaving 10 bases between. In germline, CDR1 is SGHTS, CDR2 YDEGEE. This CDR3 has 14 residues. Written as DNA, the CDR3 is TGTGCCAGCAGCGTTACAGGGAACCAAGAGACCCAGTACTTC. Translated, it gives CASSVTGNQETQYF.

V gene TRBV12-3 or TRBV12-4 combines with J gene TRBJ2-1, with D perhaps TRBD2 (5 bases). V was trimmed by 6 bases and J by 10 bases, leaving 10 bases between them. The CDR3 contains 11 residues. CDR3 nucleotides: TGTGCCAGCAGCATTGGAGGCGAGCAGTTCTTC. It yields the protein CASSIGGEQFF.

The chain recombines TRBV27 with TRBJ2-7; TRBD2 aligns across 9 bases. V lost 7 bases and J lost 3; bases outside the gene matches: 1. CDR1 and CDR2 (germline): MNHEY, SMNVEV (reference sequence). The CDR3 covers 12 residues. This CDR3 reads CASMTSGYEQYF. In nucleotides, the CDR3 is TGTGCCAGCATGACTAGCGGCTACGAGCAGTACTTC.

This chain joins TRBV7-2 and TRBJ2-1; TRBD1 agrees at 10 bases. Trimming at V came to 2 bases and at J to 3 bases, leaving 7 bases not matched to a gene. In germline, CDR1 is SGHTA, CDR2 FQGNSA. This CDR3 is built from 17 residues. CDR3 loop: CASSLTPGTGVYNEQFF. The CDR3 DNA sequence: TGTGCCAGCAGCTTAACTCCCGGGACAGGGGTCTACAATGAGCAGTTCTTC.

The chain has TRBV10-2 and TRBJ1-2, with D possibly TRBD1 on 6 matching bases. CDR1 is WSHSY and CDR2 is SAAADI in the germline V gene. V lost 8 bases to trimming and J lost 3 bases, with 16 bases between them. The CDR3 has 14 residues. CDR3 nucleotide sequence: TGCGCCAGCCGGGAGGGGGGTAAGGACTATGGCTACACCTTC. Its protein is CASREGGKDYGYTF.